This TCR beta chain stems from a study of human thymus T cells. All available leukocytes, rather than a set cell count, yielded the blood DNA. Germline V gives CDR1 LGHNA, CDR2 YSLEER. There are 13 residues in the CDR3. The V end was cut by 0 bases, the J end by 3 bases, with 4 bases between. Only in-frame clones appear in the TCRdb table, and some are missing; sequencing was by immunoSEQ multiplex PCR. The sample includes roughly 54,000 clones, about 94% of them seen just once. Sequenced: blood. The gene calls are TRBV4-3 and TRBJ2-3, with D unresolved. The TCR was taken from a boy less than two years old with a congenital heart defect but otherwise immunologically healthy. The CDR3 nucleotides are TGCGCCAGCAGCCAAGATTTGACAGATACGCAGTATTTT. As protein: CASSQDLTDTQYF.